These 20 T cell receptor beta chains were sequenced from one sample in a study of blood T cell repertoires in COVID-19. Using immunoSEQ multiplex PCR, the repertoire was profiled, and TCRdb retains in-frame clones only, with some absent. The profile shows 350,000 or so clones, approximately 91% of them singletons. Sequenced material: PBMCs or T cells enriched from blood (not recorded which). The source of these receptors is a young woman who had been exposed to COVID-19.

DNA of the CDR3: TGTGCCAGCAGTGAGGAGCCGGTAGCGGGAGTTAACAATGAGCAGTTCTTC. It encodes CASSEEPVAGVNNEQFF. V gene TRBV6-1 combines with J gene TRBJ2-1; 9 nucleotides agree with TRBD2. The germline CDR1 and CDR2 sequences are MNHNS and SASEGT. V was pared by 3 bases and J by 5 bases, with 11 bases of the junction left unmatched. The CDR3 is 17 residues long.

The chain has TRBV18 and TRBJ2-7; TRBD2 matches 10 bases. Germline CDR1 and CDR2: KGHSH and LQKENI. The V and J ends lost 4 bases and 3 bases, in that order; junction bases with no gene match: 3. This CDR3 has 14 amino acids. CDR3 protein: CASSRTSGIYEQYF. The DNA for the CDR3 is TGTGCCAGCTCACGGACTAGCGGAATCTACGAGCAGTACTTC.

CDR3 nucleotide sequence: TGCAGCGTTGGTGGACTAGCGGGAGTTGATACGCAGTATTTT. As protein: CSVGGLAGVDTQYF. V gene TRBV29-1 combines with J gene TRBJ2-3; TRBD2 aligns across 13 bases. The CDR3 has 14 amino acids. V lost 4 bases, J lost 6 bases, and 4 bases stayed unmatched. Germline V gene sequence: CDR1 SQVTM, CDR2 ANQGSEA.

Details on this clone: One junction end disagrees with the germline gene, perhaps due to a read error. J is TRBJ2-7 and V is TRBV7-7, with D perhaps matching TRBD2 (5 bases). This CDR3 spans 15 amino acids. Germline values: CDR1 SSHAT, CDR2 FNYEAQ (reference sequence). CDR3 region: CASSRGAGRGYEQYF. CDR3 nucleotide sequence: TGTGCTAGCAGCCGGGGAGCTGGCCGTGGCTACGAGCAGTACTTC.

In this sample, this clone turned up once. This chain connects TRBV10-3 to TRBJ2-1; 9 positions match TRBD1. The germline V gene encodes CDR1 ENHRY and CDR2 SYGVKD. The CDR3 length is 17 residues. After removal of 6 bases from V and 2 bases from J, the junction contained 11 bases not matched to a gene. CDR3 bases: TGTGCCATCAGGGAGCACGCGGGACAGGGCGCCTACAATGAGCAGTTCTTC. Its protein is CAIREHAGQGAYNEQFF.

This clone came up once. The chain has TRBV5-1 and TRBJ2-7; TRBD1 aligns across 9 bases. Germline CDR1 SGHRS, CDR2 YFSETQ. The CDR3 sequence is 16 residues long. Trimming cost V 3 bases and J 6 bases; bases outside gene matches: 13. The CDR3 sequence: CASSWTRQGVGGEQYF. Here the CDR3 DNA reads TGCGCCAGCAGCTGGACCCGACAGGGGGTGGGAGGCGAGCAGTACTTC.

In its sample, this clone was seen once. The chain joins TRBV7-8 to TRBJ1-5, with 7 bases fitting TRBD1. The germline V gene has CDR1 SGHVS and CDR2 FQNEAQ. The CDR3 totals 19 residues. With V trimmed by 2 bases and J by 4 bases, 17 bases remained unmatched. The DNA of the CDR3 is TGTGCCAGCAGCTTAATCTCGCTTTACTCTAACAGGGGAAATCAGCCCCAGCATTTT. This codes for CASSLISLYSNRGNQPQHF.

V gene TRBV14 combines with J gene TRBJ2-7, with 9 bases that match TRBD2. The CDR3 runs to 15 residues. Germline CDR1 is SGHDN and CDR2 is FVKESK. V lost 4 bases to trimming and J lost 4 bases; unmatched junction nucleotides: 8. CDR3 amino acids: CASSLVAGVTYEQYF. The CDR3 nucleotides read TGTGCCAGCAGCCTCGTAGCGGGAGTTACATACGAGCAGTACTTC.

A few counts support this clone. The chain employs TRBV27 and TRBJ2-7; 10 bases fit TRBD2. The CDR3 has 17 residues. CDR1 MNHEY and CDR2 SMNVEV come from the germline V gene (reference sequence). Unmatched junction bases numbered 13, after V lost 4 bases and J lost 4 bases. The CDR3 here is CASSSNSLLAGEYEQYF. The CDR3 DNA sequence: TGTGCCAGCAGTTCTAACTCCCTCCTAGCGGGAGAATACGAGCAGTACTTC.

The chain couples TRBV19 to TRBJ1-2; weak D call: TRBD1 (5 bases). CDR1 is LNHDA, CDR2 SQIVND, per germline (reference sequence). Trimming shortened V by 2 bases and J by 6 bases, and 13 bases separated the two germline ends. The CDR3 extends over 14 amino acids. CDR3 DNA: TGTGCCAGTAGTATAACTCCAGGGTTCGATGGCTACACCTTC. It codes for CASSITPGFDGYTF.

This clone was seen a few times. The gene calls are TRBV28 and TRBJ2-7; no firm D call. V was shortened by 2 bases and J by 2 bases, with 7 bases between the two germline ends. The CDR3 consists of 13 residues. The germline V gene encodes CDR1 MDHEN and CDR2 SYDVKM. CDR3 nucleotide sequence: TGTGCCAGCAGTTTAGGGCTTACCTACGAGCAGTACTTC. Translation gives CASSLGLTYEQYF.

This clone was observed once. V and J are TRBV5-1 and TRBJ2-3, with 9 bases lining up with TRBD2. The CDR3 consists of 14 residues. Per germline, CDR1 SGHRS and CDR2 YFSETQ. V shed 2 bases, J shed 4 bases, and the junction held 2 bases outside the gene matches. The chain's CDR3 is CASSLLAGPDTQYF. Written as DNA, the CDR3 is TGCGCCAGCAGCTTACTAGCGGGCCCAGATACGCAGTATTTT.

The rearrangement joins TRBV10-1 to TRBJ1-1, with TRBD1 matching 7 bases. Per the germline V gene, CDR1 is WNHNN and CDR2 is SYGVQD (reference sequence). Losses at the gene ends were 3 bases for V and 0 bases for J; bases not matched to a gene: 1. The CDR3 runs 14 residues. CDR3 nucleotides: TGCGCCAGCAGTGACGGACAGGTGAACACTGAAGCTTTCTTT. Its protein product is CASSDGQVNTEAFF.

The V gene is TRBV5-1, the J gene TRBJ1-1; D may be TRBD1 (5 bases). Germline loops: CDR1 SGHRS, CDR2 YFSETQ. The CDR3 is 15 amino acids. Between the trimmed V and J ends, which lost 0 bases and 4 bases, there was a span of 13 bases. CDR3 amino acids: CASSLAPGGGTEAFF. The CDR3 DNA is TGCGCCAGCAGCTTGGCGCCCGGGGGGGGCACTGAAGCTTTCTTT.

The chain recombines TRBV24-1 with TRBJ2-1; 12 bases fit TRBD2. The length of the CDR3 is 17 residues. Unmatched junction bases numbered 9, after V lost 4 bases and J lost 6 bases. In germline, CDR1 is KGHDR, CDR2 SFDVKD. In DNA form, the CDR3 reads TGTGCCACCAGTGACCCCAATCTAGCGGGAGGGCCCAATGAGCAGTTCTTC. This codes for CATSDPNLAGGPNEQFF.

The table lists this clone with a count of one. This sequence joins TRBV5-1 and TRBJ2-3; no clear D. CDR3 length: 15 residues. Trimming left V 0 bases short and J 4 bases short, with 12 bases between. Germline V gives CDR1 SGHRS, CDR2 YFSETQ. The CDR3 protein is CASSLGSVVPDTQYF. The DNA for the CDR3 is TGCGCCAGCAGCTTGGGATCGGTTGTCCCAGATACGCAGTATTTT.

The rearrangement joins TRBV5-1 to TRBJ2-1, with 8 nucleotides matching TRBD1. V was pared by 0 bases and J by 4 bases, with 3 bases of the junction left unmatched. Germline V gene sequence: CDR1 SGHRS, CDR2 YFSETQ. This CDR3 has 15 residues. CDR3 sequence (DNA): TGCGCCAGCAGCTTGGCGACAGGGGTTTACAATGAGCAGTTCTTC. It yields the protein CASSLATGVYNEQFF.

The chain uses TRBV27 and TRBJ2-1; TRBD1 matches at 7 bases. V shed 10 bases and J 3 bases; nucleotides not matched to a gene: 3. CDR3 length: 12 residues. CDR1 is MNHEY, CDR2 SMNVEV, per germline (reference sequence). CDR3 DNA sequence: TGTGCCACCCGGGACAGCTACAATGAGCAGTTCTTC. Its translation: CATRDSYNEQFF.

The V and J genes are TRBV11-2 and TRBJ2-7, with D possibly TRBD1 on 6 matching bases. CDR3 size: 13 residues. V was trimmed by 3 bases and J by 3 bases, leaving 9 bases between them. Per the germline V gene, CDR1 is SGHAT and CDR2 is FQNNGV. The CDR3 reads CASSFQGNYEQYF. DNA of the CDR3: TGTGCCAGCAGCTTCCAGGGGAACTACGAGCAGTACTTC.

The rearrangement links TRBV19 to TRBJ1-1; no definite D call. The CDR3 spans 19 residues. Looked up from germline, CDR1 is LNHDA and CDR2 is SQIVND (reference sequence). Trimming removed 1 base at V and 3 bases at J, with 24 bases between. In DNA, the CDR3 is TGTGCCAGTAGTATAGCGGCTGACAACGTGGGCCCATCGGACACTGAAGCTTTCTTT. Amino acid sequence: CASSIAADNVGPSDTEAFF.